A selection of T cell receptor beta chains follows, all from one sample in a study of radiotherapy plus CTLA-4 blockade in lung cancer. Clones were sequenced by immunoSEQ multiplex PCR, and TCRdb holds only the in-frame ones, with some missing. The repertoire holds roughly 50,000 clones, 75% to 90% seen once, with less than 20% in the top ten. The input for sequencing was peripheral blood, taken from a patient treated with radiotherapy plus ipilimumab. The receptor set was obtained from a human donor with non-small cell lung cancer that progressed on radiotherapy plus ipilimumab. Some clones in this sample may be carry-over from other donors' samples. The CDR3 runs from the conserved cysteine through the conserved F or W. The D gene is left open where the match is weak. A clone size is listed for some rows: how often the clone was seen (once, few, many), or a class if it is expanded.

J gene | V gene | clone size | D gene | CDR3 protein | CDR3 DNA
TRBJ2-1 | TRBV27 | - | TRBD1 | CASSWGTGMNEQFF | TGTGCCAGCAGTTGGGGGACAGGGATGAATGAGCAGTTCTTC
TRBJ2-1 | TRBV10-1 | - | TRBD1 | CASSHGWQGAKNEQFF | TGCGCCAGCAGCCATGGATGGCAGGGGGCTAAAAATGAGCAGTTCTTC
TRBJ2-7 | TRBV4-2 | once | TRBD2 | CASSQELAGGYYEQYF | TGTGCCAGCAGCCAAGAGCTAGCGGGGGGTTACTACGAGCAGTACTTC
TRBJ2-5 | TRBV9 | once | TRBD1 | CASSVSEGAYAEQYF | TGTGCCAGCAGCGTGAGTGAGGGGGCGTACGCAGAGCAGTACTTC
TRBJ2-2 | TRBV2 | - | - | CASSIPKQTNTGELFF | TGTGCCAGCAGTATCCCCAAGCAAACGAACACCGGGGAGCTGTTTTTT
TRBJ2-6 | TRBV6-4 | medium-sized | - | CASSDSSGSGANVLTF | TGTGCCAGCAGTGACTCTAGCGGCTCTGGGGCCAACGTCCTGACTTTC
TRBJ2-1 | TRBV28 | - | - | CAIGGAVRMGEQFF | TGTGCCATCGGAGGGGCGGTTAGGATGGGTGAGCAGTTCTTC
TRBJ2-7 | TRBV2 | - | - | CASSEQRYEQYF | TGTGCCAGCAGTGAACAACGGTACGAGCAGTACTTC
TRBJ2-1 | TRBV6-5 | few | - | CASSLNGGSYNEQFF | TGTGCCAGCAGCTTGAACGGGGGCTCCTACAATGAGCAGTTCTTC
TRBJ2-1 | TRBV5-1 | - | TRBD1 | CASSPRQGAYNEQFF | TGCGCCAGCAGCCCCCGACAGGGGGCCTACAATGAGCAGTTCTTC
TRBJ1-1 | TRBV19 | - | TRBD1 | CASSIGTGGTEAFF | TGTGCCAGTAGTATCGGGACAGGGGGAACTGAAGCTTTCTTT
TRBJ1-1 | TRBV4-1 | - | - | CASSEDGRTLLAEAFF | TGCGCCAGCAGCGAAGACGGTAGGACACTCCTCGCTGAAGCTTTCTTT
TRBJ1-2 | TRBV6-1 | - | TRBD1 | CASRDRRKKLGYTF | TGTGCCAGCAGGGACAGGAGGAAGAAACTTGGCTACACCTTC
TRBJ2-3 | TRBV27 | - | TRBD1 | CASSSKGDRAPDTQYF | TGTGCCAGCAGTTCAAAAGGCGACAGGGCCCCAGATACGCAGTATTTT
TRBJ2-3 | TRBV9 | - | TRBD2 | CASGPRLAVPDTQYF | TGTGCCAGCGGACCCCGACTAGCGGTCCCAGATACGCAGTATTTT
TRBJ1-1 | TRBV27 | - | - | CASSLRRVETEAFF | TGTGCCAGCAGCCTACGGAGGGTAGAAACTGAAGCTTTCTTT
TRBJ2-7 | TRBV14 | - | TRBD1 | CASSFGTASYEQYF | TGTGCCAGCAGCTTCGGGACAGCTTCCTACGAGCAGTACTTC
TRBJ1-3 | TRBV7-9 | once | TRBD1 | CASSLGAGGPGNTIYF | TGTGCCAGCAGCTTAGGTGCAGGGGGCCCTGGAAACACCATATATTTT
TRBJ2-7 | TRBV29-1 | - | TRBD1 | CSVVGQGAVSHEQYF | TGCAGCGTTGTAGGACAGGGGGCTGTTTCCCACGAGCAGTACTTC
TRBJ1-2 | TRBV27 | - | - | CASRGPGGNYGYTF | TGTGCCAGCAGGGGGCCAGGAGGGAACTATGGCTACACCTTC
TRBJ1-1 | TRBV27 | - | TRBD1 | CASTDRGGPMNTEAFF | TGTGCCAGCACAGACAGGGGGGGCCCGATGAACACTGAAGCTTTCTTT
TRBJ1-4 | TRBV4-1 | once | TRBD1 | CASSPGQVNEKLFF | TGCGCCAGCAGCCCGGGACAGGTTAATGAAAAACTGTTTTTT